What follows describes a single TCR beta chain. The data are from a study of T-cell memory formation after mild COVID-19. A 5'RACE reaction primed in the constant segment made cDNA libraries of TCR alpha and TCR beta, and these carried sample barcodes and UMIs. TCRdb itself ran the 5' RACE reads through MiXCR, one entry per CDR3 protein. The sample gives over 300,000 distinct CDR3 sequences, 20% to 25% of which show up once; around 20% is in the top ten. The germline gives CDR1 LNHDA, CDR2 SQIVND (reference sequence). This CDR3 spans 13 amino acids. Trimming cost V 9 bases and J 6 bases; bases outside gene matches: 5.

The clonotype was recovered from a man between 18 and 35 years old who had mild COVID-19 (a few samples of this study predate the infection). Cell type and time point are not known. The sequencing input was PBMCs or a T cell subset sorted from them (not recorded which). The chain couples TRBV19 to TRBJ2-3; 11 positions match TRBD1. The CDR3 reads CASGQGAGDTQYF. Written as DNA, the CDR3 is TGTGCCAGCGGACAGGGGGCGGGTGATACGCAGTATTTT.